This T cell receptor beta chain comes out of a study of graft-versus-host responses after intestinal transplantation. V lost 0 bases and J lost 4, with 12 bases in between. Germline loops: CDR1 MNHEY, CDR2 SMNVEV (reference sequence). The CDR3 consists of 15 residues. This clone appeared a single time. Its antigen is currently unknown. Repertoires were generated with immunoSEQ multiplex PCR, while TCRdb's copy carries only in-frame clones and drops some. The repertoire holds about 70,000 clones, approximately 94% seen once, with over 0.4% in the top ten. This material consisted of unstimulated CD8+ T cells sorted from spleen or lymph node cells, taken before intestinal transplant. The V and J genes are TRBV27 and TRBJ1-1; D is undetermined. The receptor's source is a human donor who received an intestinal transplant. The CDR3 protein is CASSLSSDPRTEAFF. CDR3 DNA sequence: TGTGCCAGCAGTTTATCCTCTGACCCCCGCACTGAAGCTTTCTTT.